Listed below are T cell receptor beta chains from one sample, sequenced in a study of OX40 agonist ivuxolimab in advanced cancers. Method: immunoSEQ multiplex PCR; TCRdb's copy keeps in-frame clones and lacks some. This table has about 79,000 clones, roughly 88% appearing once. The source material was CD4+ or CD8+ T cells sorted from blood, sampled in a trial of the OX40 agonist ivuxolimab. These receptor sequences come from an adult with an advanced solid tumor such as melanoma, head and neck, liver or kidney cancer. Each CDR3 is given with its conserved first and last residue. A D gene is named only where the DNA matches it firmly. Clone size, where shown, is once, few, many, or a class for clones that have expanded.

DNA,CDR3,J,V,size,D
TGTGCCAGCAGTTTATTACCTAGATCGGACTACCACTACGAGCAGTACTTC,CASSLLPRSDYHYEQYF,TRBJ2-7,TRBV27,.,.
TGTGCCAGCAGCTCTCTTCGGGACAGGGGCGGCTCTGGGGCCAACGTCCTGACTTTC,CASSSLRDRGGSGANVLTF,TRBJ2-6,TRBV7-6,once,TRBD1
TGCGCCAGCAGCTATAGGTCGGACACTGAAGCTTTCTTT,CASSYRSDTEAFF,TRBJ1-1,TRBV5-1,once,.
TGCGCCAGCAGCTTGGGGACTAGCGGGAGGGCTGAGCAGTTCTTC,CASSLGTSGRAEQFF,TRBJ2-1,TRBV5-1,.,TRBD2
TGTGCCAGCAGCTTCTCCGGGACTTCCTTCAATGAGCAGTTCTTC,CASSFSGTSFNEQFF,TRBJ2-1,TRBV7-9,.,.
TGTGCCAGCAGCTTACTGTGGCTTAGGGTTGAGAGCTCCTACAATGAGCAGTTCTTC,CASSLLWLRVESSYNEQFF,TRBJ2-1,TRBV7-2,.,.
TGTGCCAGCAGTGACATCCGGGACACCTACGAGCAGTACTTC,CASSDIRDTYEQYF,TRBJ2-7,TRBV6-4,once,.
TGTGCCAGCAGCTTAGGCGCGGACTACGAGCAGTACTTC,CASSLGADYEQYF,TRBJ2-7,TRBV11-2,once,.
TGTGCCAGCAGCCGAGTAGTGTCTGAGACCCAGTACTTC,CASSRVVSETQYF,TRBJ2-5,TRBV5-6,.,.
TGTGCCAGCAGGCAGGGGAGGGGATTGAACATTCAGTACTTC,CASRQGRGLNIQYF,TRBJ2-4,TRBV6-5,once,.
TGTGCCAGCAGTTCCGGCTGGGCCAACGTCCTGACTTTC,CASSSGWANVLTF,TRBJ2-6,TRBV5-6,few,.
TGTGCCAGCAGCAAGGGGGGCCCGAGCACAGATACGCAGTATTTT,CASSKGGPSTDTQYF,TRBJ2-3,TRBV28,.,.
TGTGCCAGCTCGTACCGGGACAGGCGCCACGAGCAGTACTTC,CASSYRDRRHEQYF,TRBJ2-7,TRBV18,.,TRBD1
TGTGCCAGCAGCTTTTTAGGATGGGGCTACACCTTC,CASSFLGWGYTF,TRBJ1-2,TRBV5-6,.,.
TGTGCCAGCAGTGAAGCGGGGGGGTACGAGCAGTACTTC,CASSEAGGYEQYF,TRBJ2-7,TRBV11-2,.,TRBD2
TGTGCCAGCAGCCTAGCGGGAGCGGATTACAATGAGCAGTTCTTC,CASSLAGADYNEQFF,TRBJ2-1,TRBV7-3,.,TRBD2
TGCGCCAGCAGCCAAGATTTTAGGACGGCGGGGACTGAAGCTTTCTTT,CASSQDFRTAGTEAFF,TRBJ1-1,TRBV4-3,.,.
TGCGCCAGCAGCCAATTCGGAGGGAACACTGAAGCTTTCTTT,CASSQFGGNTEAFF,TRBJ1-1,TRBV4-3,.,.
TGTGCTAGCAGCACCGAGAGGAGCAATGAGCAGTTCTTC,CASSTERSNEQFF,TRBJ2-1,TRBV7-7,.,.
TGTGCCAGCAGCCCACGACAGCGCACAGATACGCAGTATTTT,CASSPRQRTDTQYF,TRBJ2-3,TRBV21-1,.,.
TGTGCCAGCAGTTTATGGGGGGGGAGCTCTGGAAACACCATATATTTT,CASSLWGGSSGNTIYF,TRBJ1-3,TRBV28,.,.
TGTGCCAGCAGCCAAAGGACTAGCGGGACTTACGAGCAGTACTTC,CASSQRTSGTYEQYF,TRBJ2-7,TRBV4-2,.,TRBD2
TGTGCCAGCAGCCAAGGGTCGGTTGAAGCTTTCTTT,CASSQGSVEAFF,TRBJ1-1,TRBV14,.,.
TGCGCCAGCAGTGAGGTGCAAAAGGCCCCAGATACGCAGTATTTT,CASSEVQKAPDTQYF,TRBJ2-3,TRBV10-1,.,.
TGTGCCAGCTCACCACAGGGCGTGGGGGCTGAAGCTTTCTTT,CASSPQGVGAEAFF,TRBJ1-1,TRBV18,.,.
TGTGCCAGCAGCCTCACTAGCGGGAGCCTATACGAGCAGTTCTTC,CASSLTSGSLYEQFF,TRBJ2-1,TRBV7-2,.,TRBD2
TGTGCCAGCTCACCGGGACAGGCTAACTATGGCTACACCTTC,CASSPGQANYGYTF,TRBJ1-2,TRBV18,.,TRBD1
TGTGCCAGCAGCTCCGGAGGACAGAGGGAGACCCAGTACTTC,CASSSGGQRETQYF,TRBJ2-5,TRBV7-3,.,.
TGTGCCAGCAGCTCTACAAATTCATACGAGCAGTACTTC,CASSSTNSYEQYF,TRBJ2-7,TRBV7-2,.,.
TGTGCCAGCAGTGAGAGGGACAGAAGCGAGCAGTTCTTC,CASSERDRSEQFF,TRBJ2-1,TRBV6-1,.,TRBD1
TGCGCCAGCAGCTCCGGGACAGGAGCCTACGAGCAGTACTTC,CASSSGTGAYEQYF,TRBJ2-7,TRBV5-1,once,TRBD1
TGTGCCAGCAGCCACAACTACGAGCAGTACTTC,CASSHNYEQYF,TRBJ2-7,TRBV6-1,once,.
TGTGCCAGCAGCTTAGCGCGGACTAGCGGTGCCGGGGAGCTGTTTTTT,CASSLARTSGAGELFF,TRBJ2-2,TRBV7-8,.,TRBD2
TGCGCCAGCAGCCAAGTAGGTAGGGACGAGCAGTACTTC,CASSQVGRDEQYF,TRBJ2-7,TRBV4-1,.,.
TGTGCCAGCAGAGGGACCGCAGGGGGCCAGTTACACGAGCAGTACTTC,CASRGTAGGQLHEQYF,TRBJ2-7,TRBV28,.,TRBD1
TGTGCCAGCAGCTTAGAGGTCCGGGGGCAGGACGAGCAGTACTTC,CASSLEVRGQDEQYF,TRBJ2-7,TRBV7-9,.,.
TGTGCCAGCAGTTATTTTGTGTACACTGAAGCTTTCTTT,CASSYFVYTEAFF,TRBJ1-1,TRBV6-1,.,.
TGTGCCAGCAGCTTACAGGGGGCGCGGAACTATGGCTACACCTTC,CASSLQGARNYGYTF,TRBJ1-2,TRBV13,once,TRBD1
TGTGCCATCAGTGATAAGACAGTTGAAAAACTGTTTTTT,CAISDKTVEKLFF,TRBJ1-4,TRBV10-3,once,.
TGTGCCACCAGCGCGCGAAGCGGGAGGGCCTCCGATACGCAGTATTTT,CATSARSGRASDTQYF,TRBJ2-3,TRBV15,.,TRBD2
TGTGCCAGCAGCTTGGGACCCGAGAACACTGAAGCTTTCTTT,CASSLGPENTEAFF,TRBJ1-1,TRBV7-2,.,.
TGTGCCAGCAGTACCGAGCGGGAGGCACAAGAGACCCAGTACTTC,CASSTEREAQETQYF,TRBJ2-5,TRBV2,.,TRBD2
TGTGCCAGCAGTGAATTCGTGGCACGAGGGCAGTATTTT,CASSEFVARGQYF,TRBJ2-3,TRBV2,.,.
TGTGCCACCTCAATAGCGGGAGGTACCCACGAGCAGTACTTC,CATSIAGGTHEQYF,TRBJ2-7,TRBV19,.,TRBD2
TGTGCCAGCAGCCCTATGAGCGGGAGAGGAGTAGATACGCAGTATTTT,CASSPMSGRGVDTQYF,TRBJ2-3,TRBV14,.,TRBD2
TGTGCCAGCAGCTTGTTCTCCGTCGAGCAGTACTTC,CASSLFSVEQYF,TRBJ2-7,TRBV5-6,.,.
TGTGCCAGCAGTCTGGGGTACACTGAAGCTTTCTTT,CASSLGYTEAFF,TRBJ1-1,TRBV25-1,.,.
TGCGCCAGCACCTTTCCCCGGGAGGGAGGCTACGAGCAGTACTTC,CASTFPREGGYEQYF,TRBJ2-7,TRBV5-1,once,TRBD2
TGTGCCAGCAGCGTAGAGGGGAGGTGGTCGGCGCCCGGTGGGGATGAGCAGTTCTTC,CASSVEGRWSAPGGDEQFF,TRBJ2-1,TRBV9,.,.
TGTGCCAGTAGTATAGAGGGGCTAGACAGCATGAACACTGAAGCTTTCTTT,CASSIEGLDSMNTEAFF,TRBJ1-1,TRBV19,.,.
TGTGCCAGCAGCTCCAGTCGGGCTACTGGAAACACCATATATTTT,CASSSSRATGNTIYF,TRBJ1-3,TRBV11-2,.,.
TGTGCCAGCAGTTTTCTCAGGGACGGATACGAGCAGTACTTC,CASSFLRDGYEQYF,TRBJ2-7,TRBV7-2,.,.
TGTGCCAGCAGCTTAACAGGGGATACGCAGTATTTT,CASSLTGDTQYF,TRBJ2-3,TRBV9,.,.
TGTGCTAGTGGTTTGGTACAGACTAGCGGCTACGAGCAGTACTTC,CASGLVQTSGYEQYF,TRBJ2-7,TRBV12-5,.,TRBD2